This T cell receptor beta chain was documented in a study of T cells after yellow fever vaccination (dated by TCRdb to between 2018 and 2021). Describing the broader study: The SMART-Seq v4 Ultra Low Input RNA kit was used to prepare libraries from fractions with low cell numbers. To track T-cell clones before and after primary and booster YFV17D yellow fever vaccination, bulk TCR alpha and beta repertoires were sequenced longitudinally. The cohort comprised two healthy male donors, one aged 18 to 30 and one aged 30 to 40 years. Bulk PBMC replicates and cell subsets were isolated from blood drawn at multiple timepoints before and after both primary and secondary immunization.

This clonotype has more than one count but fewer than ten. The antigen it recognizes is unknown. It is unclear where the CDR3 begins or ends on the DNA, so no DNA is shown, and the CDR3 is as TCRdb lists it. There are 17 amino acids in the CDR3, from cysteine to phenylalanine inclusive. The treatment or condition label of this sample denotes: live attenuated yellow fever vaccine strain. At every blood-draw timepoint, two biological replicates of bulk PBMCs were collected. PBMCs were isolated from peripheral blood using a standard Ficoll-Paque protocol. RNA was extracted with TriZol from bulk PBMCs, CD4 and CD8 fractions, and dextramer-positive and dextramer-negative fractions. The full study reports these points: After the booster, most of the clones that had expanded following primary vaccination were detected again (just under 97% of CD4 and 85% to 90% of CD8), which suggests that memory was broadly maintained. Compared with the primary T-cell response, the secondary T-cell response was faster but weaker, reaching its peak on day 5 rather than on day 15. Because the study included only a couple of donors, the extent to which the findings can be generalized is limited. Computational filtering was required because FACS-sorted repertoires could contain abundant contaminating clonotypes from the bulk population. A small fraction of clonotypes appeared in both the CD4 and CD8 compartments, likely as a result of convergent recombination.

TCR cDNA was synthesized by 5'RACE template switching, which introduced a universal primer site and unique molecular identifiers. cDNA synthesis was primed from both the TCR alpha and TCR beta constant segments. Library amplification involved two PCR steps, and the second step added sample barcodes and sequencing adapters. Sequencing of the libraries was done on either Illumina HiSeq 2500 (2x100 bp) or NovaSeq (2x150 bp). From the authors' description of their analysis: MIGEC handled demultiplexing of reads and collapsing into UMI consensus sequences, while MiXCR performed V(D)J alignment. Clonotypes responding to the vaccine were identified with edgeR on replicate PBMC samples, with the criteria of FDR below 0.01 and a log2 fold change above 5 up to day 15. CD4 or CD8 identity was assigned to each bulk clonotype according to whether the clonotype was present at higher abundance in the sequenced CD4 repertoire or the sequenced CD8 repertoire. TCRdb reanalyzed the raw reads on its own, using fastp at Q25 for trimming and MiXCR for clone calling, and kept in-frame beta chains. Rows merge per CDR3 protein into single entries with the most common DNA and genes. TCRdb's processing, not the authors' own work, is the source of the V and J calls. The sample table records 600,000 to 750,000 distinct CDR3 sequences; approximately 13% of these occur just once. Of the sample, 14% to 15% is held by the ten largest clones.

The rearrangement joined TRBV7-5 to TRBJ2-7; TRBD1 is taken as the D call from the table, unchecked against the DNA. TRBV7-5 is termed a pseudogene. This TCR derives from a man younger than 45 who received the YFV17D yellow fever vaccine. Specimen: PBMCs, collected on the day of the yellow fever booster vaccination. The encoded CDR3 is CISVPERGHTTSYEQYF.